This TCR beta chain was sequenced in a study of prognosis after radiotherapy for stage I lung cancer (dated by TCRdb to the early 2020s). In terms of the full investigation: Between early 2018 and early 2019, around 20 patients with stage I NSCLC were enrolled in Nanjing, China. All patients were regarded as medically inoperable, because of comorbidities in about a dozen patients and refusal of surgery in several patients. Distant metastases were developed by four of the 19 patients after SBRT, at a median of around seven months, whereas no significant progression was observed in the other 15 patients. Newly diagnosed primary stage I lung tumors were found in around 14 patients, while oligometastatic NSCLC after surgical resection of the primary tumor was found in several. The cohort was made up of some 12 men and more than five women, with a median age of nearly 75 years and an age range of 53 to 84 years. This study profiled peripheral blood TCR beta repertoires from stage I NSCLC patients before and after stereotactic body radiotherapy and linked the repertoires to distant failure. SBRT was not combined with any concurrent therapy in any patient. The study took one blood sample before SBRT and one after SBRT from each of roughly 19 patients and sequenced all 38 samples. Using image-guided IMRT or VMAT, SBRT was delivered in 3 to 5 fractions at a biologically effective dose of at least 100 Gy. Tumor histology was squamous cell carcinoma in several patients and adenocarcinoma in twelve.

The TCR beta CDR3 region was amplified from genomic DNA by two rounds of multiplex PCR. The first PCR round used primers specific to each TRBV and TRBJ gene, with sequences filed in Chinese patent CN105087789A. Universal primers were used in the second PCR round. The Roche High Pure PCR Template Preparation Kit was used to extract genomic DNA from frozen PBMCs. The libraries underwent paired-end sequencing with 151 bp reads on an Illumina HiSeq 3000. Turning to the authors' computational methods: CutAdapt was used to discard raw reads that did not contain the multiplex PCR primer sequences. High-quality paired reads were merged into contigs with PEAR. By aligning each contig to reference sequences, MiXCR assigned the TRB V, D and J gene segments to that contig. To remove sequencing errors, CDR3 sequences were clustered according to base quality and sequence similarity. Diversity was calculated as Shannon entropy divided by the natural log of the number of productive TCR sequences. One minus Shannon entropy divided by the natural log of the number of unique clonotypes was used as the definition of clonality. The Youden index of ROC curves was used to select progression-free survival cut-offs for repertoire metrics, and analyses were performed in R 3.5.3. TCRdb reanalyzed the raw reads on its own, using fastp at Q25 for trimming and MiXCR for clone calling, and kept in-frame beta chains. Every CDR3 protein is listed once, alongside the most common genes and DNA of its rows. The V and J calls were determined by TCRdb, not by the authors. The sample table contains 15,000 to 20,000 distinct CDR3 sequences; only one count was recorded for roughly 28% of them. The top ten clones comprise roughly 31% of the sample.

Measured from the cysteine to the phenylalanine, the CDR3 is 13 residues long. The read is trimmed to its CDR3 DNA, 39 bases read in frame from base 1. From a lookup of the germline V gene, CDR1 and CDR2 are SQVTM and ANQGSEA. The trim is 2 bases for V and 1 base for J, with a gap of 8 bases between the germline ends. This clonotype has a count of ten or more. Its antigen specificity is not known. No qualities accompany the bases; no much larger clone lies one base away. All patients had node-negative disease on CT and PET/CT, and none had a history of other malignancies or had previously received chemotherapy or radiotherapy. At each of two time points, around 6.5 milliliters of peripheral venous blood were collected in EDTA tubes. Ficoll-Paque Plus density-gradient centrifugation was used to isolate PBMCs. Right after collection, samples were placed at -80 degrees C and kept there until analysis.

Study-wide findings and limitations: Differences by metastasis status were reportedly seen in TRBV and TRBJ usage frequencies, involving two V genes at baseline and, after SBRT, under 10 V genes and two J genes. Limitations of the study included a small cohort and short follow-up, and the study findings need independent validation. Whether the expanded TCR clones were tumor-specific was not determined. Post-SBRT Shannon entropy and its change from baseline were lower in patients who developed distant metastases; baseline Shannon entropy was not associated with metastases. None of the reported P values were adjusted for multiple comparisons. A decrease in unique TCR clone counts was observed after SBRT (median 10,088 before versus around 6,200 after; Wilcoxon paired P=0.011).

This receptor chain uses TRBV29-1 and TRBJ1-1; the D gene assignment is ambiguous. The sequenced sample was PBMCs, obtained before or after stereotactic body radiation therapy (not recorded which). The receptor was derived from a donor over 45 with non-small cell lung cancer. The sequenced DNA: TGCAGCGTTGAATACAGAAAGAACACTGAAGCTTTCTTT. It codes for CSVEYRKNTEAFF.